The rows below give T cell receptor beta chains drawn from one sample of a study of shared clonotypes between healthy human individuals. The table came from immunoSEQ multiplex PCR; TCRdb's copy has only in-frame clones and leaves some out. The sample lists hundreds of thousands of clones; approximately 95% were seen once. Source material: naive CD8+ T cells sorted from blood. The origin of the receptors is a woman in her twenties or thirties in good health. Each CDR3 is given with its conserved first and last residue. D genes are given only for firm matches. Expanded clones get a size class; other rows say once, few or many, or leave the size out.

j_gene | abundance | len | d_gene | v_gene | CDR3nt | CDR3aa
TRBJ2-7 | NA | 13 | NA | TRBV4-1 | TGCGCCAGCAGCCAAGATTACACCTACGAGCAGTACTTC | CASSQDYTYEQYF
TRBJ2-2 | NA | 20 | TRBD1 | TRBV5-1 | TGCGCCAGCAGCTTGGCGGGGGACAGGGCCTTTCCAGAGAACACCGGGGAGCTGTTTTTT | CASSLAGDRAFPENTGELFF
TRBJ2-7 | NA | 15 | NA | TRBV11-2 | TGTGCCAGCAGCTTCTTCTCAGGGGCGGCCTACGAGCAGTACTTC | CASSFFSGAAYEQYF
TRBJ2-7 | NA | 15 | TRBD2 | TRBV27 | TGTGCCAGCAGTGACGGGACTAGCGGGGGAAAAAAGCAGTACTTC | CASSDGTSGGKKQYF
TRBJ2-7 | NA | 13 | NA | TRBV29-1 | TGCAGCGTCGACTCCGACAACTCCTACGAGCAGTACTTC | CSVDSDNSYEQYF
TRBJ1-1 | NA | 12 | NA | TRBV30 | TGTGCCTGGACCGTCAGCCCCACTGAAGCTTTCTTT | CAWTVSPTEAFF
TRBJ2-1 | NA | 13 | TRBD1 | TRBV27 | TGTGCCAGCAGTTTAGCAGGGGGCAGTGAGCAGTTCTTC | CASSLAGGSEQFF
TRBJ2-7 | NA | 13 | NA | TRBV7-9 | TGTGCCAGCAGCTTAGTCTCAGCCTACGAGCAGTACTTC | CASSLVSAYEQYF
TRBJ2-1 | NA | 15 | TRBD1 | TRBV7-9 | TGTGCCAGCAGCCCTGCGGGGACAGGGAGTCGTGAGCAGTTCTTC | CASSPAGTGSREQFF
TRBJ2-7 | once | 15 | TRBD2 | TRBV5-1 | TGCGCCAGCAGCTTAGGGCTAGCGGGTTTCTACGAGCAGTACTTC | CASSLGLAGFYEQYF
TRBJ1-1 | NA | 14 | NA | TRBV6-5 | TGTGCCAGCAGTTTCGGTGGTGGGAACACTGAAGCTTTCTTT | CASSFGGGNTEAFF
TRBJ2-6 | NA | 15 | TRBD1 | TRBV5-1 | TGCGCCAGCAGCCCAGACAGGGCTGGGGCCAACGTCCTGACTTTC | CASSPDRAGANVLTF
TRBJ2-1 | NA | 15 | TRBD2 | TRBV6-4 | TGTGCCAGCAGCCCCGGGACTAGCGGGATGAATGAGCAGTTCTTC | CASSPGTSGMNEQFF
TRBJ2-7 | NA | 16 | TRBD1 | TRBV5-8 | TGTGCCAGCAGCTTGGCCGACAGGGGAGGACTCTACGAGCAGTACTTC | CASSLADRGGLYEQYF
TRBJ1-2 | NA | 16 | TRBD1 | TRBV18 | TGTGCCAGCTCGACAGTAATGGACAGGCGAGGGGGTGGCTACACCTTC | CASSTVMDRRGGGYTF
TRBJ2-1 | NA | 14 | TRBD2 | TRBV27 | TGTGCCAGCAGTTTTACGGGAGGGAAAAATGAGCAGTTCTTC | CASSFTGGKNEQFF
TRBJ1-1 | NA | 14 | NA | TRBV9 | TGTGCCAGCAGCGTAGATTGGGCCGGGTATGAAGCTTTCTTT | CASSVDWAGYEAFF
TRBJ2-7 | NA | 15 | NA | TRBV10-3 | TGTGCCATCAGTGATGAGTGGGGGAGAGGCTACGAGCAGTACTTC | CAISDEWGRGYEQYF
TRBJ2-2 | NA | 17 | TRBD2 | TRBV5-1 | TGCGCCAGCAGCTTGTTTGCTAGCGGGAGTTACACCGGGGAGCTGTTTTTT | CASSLFASGSYTGELFF
TRBJ2-1 | NA | 13 | NA | TRBV28 | TGTGCCAGCAGTTTAGGAGGGGGAGCTGAGCAGTTCTTC | CASSLGGGAEQFF
TRBJ2-6 | NA | 13 | TRBD2 | TRBV27 | TGTGCCAGCAGCATCGGGGGGGGAAACGTCCTGACTTTC | CASSIGGGNVLTF
TRBJ2-3 | NA | 15 | TRBD2 | TRBV28 | TGTGCCACCGACCCTCGACCTAGCGGTACAGATACGCAGTATTTT | CATDPRPSGTDTQYF
TRBJ2-7 | NA | 17 | NA | TRBV7-6 | TGTGCCAGCAGCTTAGGTGTCGCGGCAGTGAGCTCCTACGAGCAGTACTTC | CASSLGVAAVSSYEQYF
TRBJ2-7 | NA | 17 | NA | TRBV7-8 | TGTGCCAGCAGCTTAGCGCCGGGCCGACAGCTCCCCTACGAGCAGTACTTC | CASSLAPGRQLPYEQYF
TRBJ1-4 | NA | 15 | NA | TRBV19 | TGTGCCAGTAGTATAACGAGGGGGGCGCCTGAAAAACTGTTTTTT | CASSITRGAPEKLFF
TRBJ2-1 | NA | 18 | NA | TRBV5-1 | TGCGCCAGCAGCCCCGGGGCAGGGCAAGGCCCTAGCTACAATGAGCAGTTCTTC | CASSPGAGQGPSYNEQFF
TRBJ2-7 | NA | 12 | NA | TRBV2 | TGTGCCAGCAGTGATATTGGGGGGGAGCAGTACTTC | CASSDIGGEQYF